This TCR beta chain was identified during a study of T-cell reconstitution after alpha-beta-depleted transplantation in children. A library of TCRbeta sequences, prepared with unique molecular identifiers, was generated. TCRdb re-called the PCR reads through MiXCR, storing one row per CDR3 protein. The table has 400,000 to 500,000 distinct CDR3 sequences, approximately 10% seen once. The clonotype was recovered from a human donor who donated a stem cell graft to a child with acute myeloid leukemia. The sequenced sample was PBMCs from the stem cell graft donor, obtained from the stem cell graft.

The CDR3 DNA is TGCAGCGTTGAAGATGCCATCTTAGGGACAGCCAGATCGTTCGATGGCTACACCTTC. Protein product: CSVEDAILGTARSFDGYTF. This sequence joins TRBV29-1 and TRBJ1-2, with 7 positions matching TRBD1. In germline, CDR1 is SQVTM, CDR2 ANQGSEA. V gave up 0 bases and J gave up 6 bases; unmatched junction bases: 22. The CDR3 is 19 residues long.